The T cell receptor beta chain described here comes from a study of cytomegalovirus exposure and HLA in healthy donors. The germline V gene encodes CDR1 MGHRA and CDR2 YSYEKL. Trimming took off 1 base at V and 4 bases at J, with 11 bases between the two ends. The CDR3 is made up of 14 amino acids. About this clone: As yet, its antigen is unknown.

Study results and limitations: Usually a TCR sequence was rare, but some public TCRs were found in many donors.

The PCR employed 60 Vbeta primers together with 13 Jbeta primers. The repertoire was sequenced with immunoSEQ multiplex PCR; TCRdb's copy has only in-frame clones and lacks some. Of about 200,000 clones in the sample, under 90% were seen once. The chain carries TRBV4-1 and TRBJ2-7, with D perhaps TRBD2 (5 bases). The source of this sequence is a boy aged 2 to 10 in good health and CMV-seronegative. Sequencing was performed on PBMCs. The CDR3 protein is CASSQGGKTYEQYF. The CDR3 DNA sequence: TGCGCCAGCAGCCAAGGAGGGAAAACTTACGAGCAGTACTTC.